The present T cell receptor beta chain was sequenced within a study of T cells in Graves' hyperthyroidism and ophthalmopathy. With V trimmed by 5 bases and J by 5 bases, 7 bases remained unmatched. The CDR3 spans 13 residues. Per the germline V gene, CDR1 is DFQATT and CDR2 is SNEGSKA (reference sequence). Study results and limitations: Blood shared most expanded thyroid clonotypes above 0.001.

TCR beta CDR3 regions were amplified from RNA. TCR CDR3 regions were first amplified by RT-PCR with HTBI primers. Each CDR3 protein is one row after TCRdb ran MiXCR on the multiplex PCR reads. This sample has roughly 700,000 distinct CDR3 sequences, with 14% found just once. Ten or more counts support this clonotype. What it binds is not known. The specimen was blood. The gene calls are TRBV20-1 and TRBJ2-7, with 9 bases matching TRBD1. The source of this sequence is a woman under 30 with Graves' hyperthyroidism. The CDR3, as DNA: TGCAGTGCTGCGGGACAGGGTCACCACGAGCAGTACTTC. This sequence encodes CSAAGQGHHEQYF.